The present entry profiles one T cell receptor (beta chain) with its context. The record originates from a study of glioma-infiltrating T cells after dendritic cell vaccination. For the study at large: Patients received autologous tumor lysate-pulsed dendritic cell vaccination between the early 2000s and the early 2010s.

The time point is: after dendritic cell vaccination, including at tumor progression/relapse. V was pared by 8 bases and J by 5 bases, with 16 bases between. CDR1 and CDR2 (germline): LNHNV, YYDKDF (reference sequence). The CDR3 has 14 amino acids. The immunoSEQ assay amplified TCRB CDR3 from up to 2 ug DNA. Repertoires were generated with immunoSEQ multiplex PCR, while TCRdb's copy carries only in-frame clones and drops some. The table has 60,000 or so clones, about 89% seen once; the top ten hold around 10%. The sequence derives from a human donor with glioblastoma. The sequencing here drew on blood, taken after dendritic cell vaccination. The chain is built from TRBV15 and TRBJ1-5; D is unclear. As DNA, the CDR3 is TGTGCCACCTCGGGAGGGAGGCTGGATCAGCCCCAGCATTTT. The encoded protein is CATSGGRLDQPQHF.